This T cell receptor (beta chain) was found in a study of human T cells and chemical hapten exposure. Study overall: Small discrepancies in pooled library volume mainly accounted for the varying TCR yields per sample. Points from the study as a whole: Sensitizing to DPC left TCRs with a frequency above 1 in 1000 unaltered.

Germline lookup yields CDR1 SNHLY and CDR2 FYNNEI. V lost 6 bases, J lost 4 bases, and 3 bases stayed unmatched. There are 13 residues in the CDR3. Attachment of unique molecular identifiers to individual cDNA molecules was performed in the library. Study processing details: Samples contained a median of roughly 93,000 TCRs, with a range of 23,224 to 690,600. MiXCR was run by TCRdb on the reads, yielding one entry per CDR3 protein. The V and J calls come from TCRdb's annotation, not from the publication. The table records 95,000 to 150,000 distinct CDR3 sequences, approximately 9% of them present only once. This clonotype occurred a few times. Its antigen is not identified. Total RNA was isolated from whole blood that had not been fractionated.

The chain employs TRBV2 and TRBJ1-1; 9 nucleotides match TRBD1. The source is a human donor in good health. Some clones in this sample may be carry-over from other donors' samples. The sample comprised whole blood. The CDR3 reads CASRDRGGTEAFF. The CDR3 DNA sequence: TGTGCCAGCAGGGACAGGGGTGGCACTGAAGCTTTCTTT.